What follows are 10 T cell receptor beta chains derived from one specimen sequenced in a study of shared clonotypes between healthy human individuals. The protocol was immunoSEQ multiplex PCR, while the TCRdb copy is restricted to in-frame clones and leaves out a portion. The sample contains approximately 720,000 clones, 55% to 75% of which appear only once. Sequencing was carried out using memory CD4+ T cells sorted from blood. Specified subset: CD45RA-negative fraction. The receptors stem from a woman between 25 and 40 years old in good health.

This chain joins TRBV29-1 and TRBJ2-7, with TRBD1 identical over 7 bases. Germline V CDR1 and CDR2: SQVTM, ANQGSEA. The V gene end was trimmed by 5 bases and the J gene end by 2 bases; junction bases not matched to a gene: 9. The CDR3 totals 14 residues. The CDR3 sequence is CSVTKPGQPYEQYF. In DNA form, the CDR3 reads TGCAGCGTTACTAAACCGGGACAGCCCTACGAGCAGTACTTC.

The chain combines TRBV28 with TRBJ2-7, with D perhaps matching TRBD2 (5 bases). The germline CDR1 and CDR2 sequences are MDHEN and SYDVKM. V lost 8 bases and J 7 bases, leaving 18 bases between the germline ends. This CDR3 region has 13 residues. In nucleotides, the CDR3 is TGTGCCAGCGGCGGGTCTACAAGAAGGGAGCAGTACTTC. Its translation is CASGGSTRREQYF.

The J gene is TRBJ2-1, the V gene TRBV5-4; possibly TRBD1 for D (5 bases). The CDR3 spans 18 residues. V dropped 1 base and J dropped 2 bases, with 19 bases sitting between them. Germline CDR1 SGHNT, CDR2 YYREEE (reference sequence). The CDR3 is CASSLTWWGTETYNEQFF. CDR3 in DNA: TGTGCCAGCAGCTTGACATGGTGGGGCACGGAAACCTACAATGAGCAGTTCTTC. Filled out from reference TRBV5-4 and TRBJ2-1, the complete variable domain reads ETGVTQSPTHLIKTRGQQVTLRCSSQSGHNTVSWYQQALGQGPQFIFQYYREEENGRGNFPPRFSGLQFPNYSSELNVNALELDDSALYLCASSLTWWGTETYNEQFFGPGTRLTVL.

The chain uses TRBV19 and TRBJ2-1; the D gene could be TRBD1 or TRBD2 (5 bases each). Germline V gene data show CDR1 as LNHDA and CDR2 as SQIVND (reference sequence). Trimming cost V 4 bases and J 7 bases, with 5 bases left between them. CDR3 length: 11 residues. The CDR3 loop is CASSRGNEQFF. The CDR3 region has the DNA TGTGCCAGTAGTAGGGGGAATGAGCAGTTCTTC.

This chain uses TRBV27 with TRBJ1-5; D gene unclear. Between the trimmed V and J ends, which lost 5 bases and 6 bases, there was a span of 8 bases. CDR1 MNHEY and CDR2 SMNVEV come from the germline V gene (reference sequence). The CDR3 consists of 12 residues. CDR3 sequence (DNA): TGTGCCAGCAGTAGGACCGGTCAGCCCCAGCATTTT. Its protein is CASSRTGQPQHF.

The chain couples TRBV14 to TRBJ2-7; D is unresolved. V lost 3 bases and J lost 2, with 11 bases in between. CDR1 is SGHDN and CDR2 is FVKESK in the germline V gene. This CDR3 contains 14 residues. The CDR3 DNA reads TGTGCCAGCAGCCATCAATTCCGTACCTACGAGCAGTACTTC. It translates to CASSHQFRTYEQYF.

V gene TRBV28 combines with J gene TRBJ1-5, with 9 bases that match TRBD1. J was trimmed by 1 base and V by 5 bases; bases with no gene match: 3. There are 15 residues in the CDR3. The germline V gene has CDR1 MDHEN and CDR2 SYDVKM. For the CDR3, the DNA is TGTGCCAGCAGTACAACAGGGGGCAGCAATCAGCCCCAGCATTTT. This sequence encodes CASSTTGGSNQPQHF.

A word on this clone: A read error is possible here, since a much larger clone lies one base away. The rearrangement links TRBV5-4 to TRBJ1-1, with 7 bases lining up with TRBD1. The CDR3 loop spans 14 amino acids. Germline-derived CDR1 and CDR2 are SGHNT and YYREEE (reference sequence). V lost 4 bases to trimming and J lost 1 base; unmatched junction nucleotides: 4. CDR3 sequence reads: CASSPGQPNTEAFF. For the CDR3, the DNA is TGTGCCAGCAGCCCGGGACAGCCGAACACTGAAGCTTTCTTT. The full variable domain, its missing parts supplied by reference TRBV5-4 and TRBJ1-1, is ETGVTQSPTHLIKTRGQQVTLRCSSQSGHNTVSWYQQALGQGPQFIFQYYREEENGRGNFPPRFSGLQFPNYSSELNVNALELDDSALYLCASSPGQPNTEAFFGQGTRLTVV.

The chain links TRBV4-2 to TRBJ2-1; D call uncertain. V dropped 1 base and J dropped 0 bases, with 16 bases sitting between them. The CDR3 totals 18 residues. Germline CDR1 reads LGHNA; CDR2 reads YNFKEQ. The CDR3, as DNA: TGTGCCAGCAGCCAAGGAGCAGCCACCGACCCCTCCTACAATGAGCAGTTCTTC. As protein: CASSQGAATDPSYNEQFF.

This chain uses TRBV7-8 with TRBJ2-2, with 7 bases that match TRBD2. The trim removed 2 bases at V and 4 bases at J, leaving 16 bases unmatched. This CDR3 region has 19 residues. Germline V lookup: CDR1 SGHVS, CDR2 FQNEAQ. This CDR3 is CASSLQFRGGMASTGELFF. The DNA for the CDR3 is TGTGCCAGCAGCTTACAGTTCCGGGGAGGGATGGCCAGCACCGGGGAGCTGTTTTTT. Together with reference TRBV7-8 and TRBJ2-2, the CDR3 gives the full variable domain: GAGVSQSPRYKVAKRGQDVALRCDPISGHVSLFWYQQALGQGPEFLTYFQNEAQLDKSGLPSDRFFAERPEGSVSTLKIQRTQQEDSAVYLCASSLQFRGGMASTGELFFGEGSRLTVL.